This T cell receptor beta chain was profiled in a study of neurological immune-mediated disorders (dated by TCRdb to the late 2010s). Turning to the overall study: Among the roughly 34 multiple sclerosis patients, relapsing-remitting MS was present in roughly 30 and secondary progressive MS was present in 3. Peripheral blood TCR-beta repertoires from patients with HTLV-I-associated myelopathy (HAM/TSP), patients with multiple sclerosis, and healthy controls were compared in the study using UMI-based sequencing. Alongside PBMC samples, the set of some 100 TCR-beta libraries contained longitudinal samples, technical triplicates, and paired CD4+ and CD8+ T-cell subsets that had been sorted. The cohort was made up of 68 subjects, consisting of some 15 HAM/TSP patients, some 34 multiple sclerosis patients and about 20 healthy controls.

The paper's findings and limits, for the study overall: The MS cluster showed no association with clinical or MRI features, and the authors stated that larger cohorts are needed. Across subjects, expanded clones never shared an identical CDR3 amino acid sequence, which suggests that the TCR-beta repertoires in every group were private. TCR clonal expansion was highest in HAM/TSP patients and lowest in MS patients, with MS patients falling below even healthy controls. Phylogenetic analysis grouped repertoires from 18 of 34 MS patients into a cluster of related CDR3 sequences, suggesting a possible repertoire-level signature.

cDNA synthesis used template-switch 5'RACE with a primer carrying a 10-nucleotide random unique molecular identifier tagging each TCR transcript. Each sequencing run produced over 180 million TCR-beta sequences covering 15-18 subjects. The RNeasy kit was used to extract total RNA. The KAPA Real-time Library Amplification kit was used to amplify TCR-beta VDJ regions with primers for the TCR constant region and the 5'RACE anchor. Sample indexes and Illumina adaptors were added in a first PCR, and a second PCR then increased library yield. After purification with Ampure beads, the TCR product of roughly 650 bp was size-selected on a 2% E-gel SizeSelection system. Library quality was checked on a Bioanalyzer, concentration was measured with Qubit, and libraries were quantified with the Kapa Library Quantification kit before pooling. Paired-end 2 x 150 bp sequencing of the libraries was performed on an Illumina HiSeq 2500. To increase sequence diversity, roughly 24-31% phiX was spiked into each library pool. On the study's bioinformatics: The UMI-based MiGEC pipeline processed quality-filtered reads and removed over 80% of raw TCR sequences during error correction. VDJ genes were aligned to IMGT germline references, and each clonotype was defined by a unique CDR3 amino acid sequence together with V-J genes. Clonal expansion, Shannon diversity and CDR3 relatedness were evaluated with VDJtools (CalcPairwiseDistances, ClusterSamples), while phylogenetic trees were built in CLCbio workbench. Using coefficient-of-variation modelling across technical triplicates, the study counted a clone as expanded if it had at least 8 unique UMIs. TCRdb cleaned the public reads at Q25 with fastp, built clones with MiXCR and kept in-frame beta chains. Every CDR3 protein is listed once, alongside the most common genes and DNA of its rows. TCRdb's processing, not the authors' own work, is the source of the V and J calls. The sample contains fewer than 80,000 distinct CDR3 sequences, more than 4% of them found a single time. The ten top clones hold less than 3.5% of the sample.

Between the V and J ends, shortened by 6 bases and 4 bases respectively, the junction contains 15 bases. The germline V gene (reference sequence) specifies MNHEY as CDR1 and SMNVEV as CDR2. The CDR3, cysteine through phenylalanine, is 14 amino acids long. Just the 42-base CDR3 DNA is kept, in frame starting at base 1. Libraries from unsorted PBMCs were made from 2 million PBMCs kept in RNAlater at -80 degrees C until RNA extraction. Multiple sclerosis patients were enrolled in a US clinical protocol evaluating disease progression by magnetic resonance imaging. Peripheral blood was subjected to Ficoll-Hypaque density gradient centrifugation to isolate PBMCs, which were then cryopreserved in liquid nitrogen. This clonotype was seen many times. No antigen is known for it. Per-nucleotide qualities are absent, and no much larger clonotype sits a single base away.

Sequencing used PBMCs. In this chain, TRBV27 is recombined with TRBJ1-2, with TRBD1 as a weak D call on 5 bases. This TCR was sampled from a woman in her fifties or sixties with multiple sclerosis. The encoded CDR3 is CASSPGPGGYGYTF. The nucleotide sequence reads as follows: TGTGCCAGCAGCCCAGGGCCGGGCGGCTATGGCTACACCTTC.